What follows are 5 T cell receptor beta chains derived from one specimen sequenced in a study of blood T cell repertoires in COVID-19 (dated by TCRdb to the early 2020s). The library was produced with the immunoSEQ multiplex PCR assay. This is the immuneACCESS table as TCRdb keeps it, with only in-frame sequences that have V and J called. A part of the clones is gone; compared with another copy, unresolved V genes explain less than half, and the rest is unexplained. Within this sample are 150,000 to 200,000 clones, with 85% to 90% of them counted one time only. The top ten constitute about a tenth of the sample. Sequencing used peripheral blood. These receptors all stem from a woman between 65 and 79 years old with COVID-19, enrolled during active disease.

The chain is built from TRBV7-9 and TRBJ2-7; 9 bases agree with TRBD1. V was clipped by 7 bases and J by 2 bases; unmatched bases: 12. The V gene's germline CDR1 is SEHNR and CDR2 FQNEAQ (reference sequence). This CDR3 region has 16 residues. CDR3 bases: TGTGCCAGCAACCCGCCGGGGACAGGGCCCCCCTACGAGCAGTACTTC. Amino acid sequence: CASNPPGTGPPYEQYF.

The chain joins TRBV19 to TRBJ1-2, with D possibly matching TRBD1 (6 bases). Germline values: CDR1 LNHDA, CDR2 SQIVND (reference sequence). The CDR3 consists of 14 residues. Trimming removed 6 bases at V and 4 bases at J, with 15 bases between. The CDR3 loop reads CASSPRGGIYGYTF. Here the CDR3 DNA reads TGTGCCAGTAGCCCTAGAGGGGGAATCTATGGCTACACCTTC.

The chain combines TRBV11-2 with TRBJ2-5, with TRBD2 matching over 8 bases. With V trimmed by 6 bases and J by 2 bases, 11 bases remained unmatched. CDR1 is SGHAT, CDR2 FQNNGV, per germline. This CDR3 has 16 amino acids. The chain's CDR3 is CASRVSRGGPQETQYF. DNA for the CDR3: TGTGCCAGCAGAGTGAGCCGGGGGGGCCCTCAAGAGACCCAGTACTTC.

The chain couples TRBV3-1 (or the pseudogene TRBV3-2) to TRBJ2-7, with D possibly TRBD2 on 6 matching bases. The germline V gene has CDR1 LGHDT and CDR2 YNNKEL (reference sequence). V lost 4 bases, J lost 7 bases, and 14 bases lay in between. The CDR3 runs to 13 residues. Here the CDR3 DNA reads TGTGCCAGCAGCCCTCTAGGTGCGGGGGAGCAGTACTTC. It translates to CASSPLGAGEQYF.

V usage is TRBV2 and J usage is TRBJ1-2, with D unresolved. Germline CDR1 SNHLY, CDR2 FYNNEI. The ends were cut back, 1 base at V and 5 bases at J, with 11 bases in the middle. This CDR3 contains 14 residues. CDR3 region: CASSEESQSYGYTF. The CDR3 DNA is TGTGCCAGCAGTGAAGAGTCGCAGTCGTATGGCTACACCTTC.